A selection of T cell receptor beta chains follows, all from one sample in a study of blood T cells in healthy people across ages. A single record per CDR3 protein comes from TCRdb applying MiXCR to the 5' RACE reads. The sample has fewer than 750,000 distinct CDR3 sequences, around 50% seen once; the top ten hold roughly 13%. Sample: blood. Receptors were obtained from an elderly woman in good health. CDR3s include the opening cysteine and the closing phenylalanine or tryptophan. A D gene is named only where the DNA matches it firmly. Clone size is not always given. Where it is, it says once, few, many or a class for expanded clones.

DNA: TGTGCCAGCAGTGTTTACAGGGGGAAGAGCGGAGTTGAAAAACTGTTTTTT
CDR3: CASSVYRGKSGVEKLFF
V: TRBV25-1
size: many
D: TRBD1
J: TRBJ1-4

DNA: TGTGCCGGGGCCCTCAGGGGGGACTATGGCTACACCTTC
CDR3: CAGALRGDYGYTF
V: TRBV30
size: NA
D: TRBD1
J: TRBJ1-2

DNA: TGTGCCAGCAACGGGGGGCTGCACACAGATACGCAGTATTTT
CDR3: CASNGGLHTDTQYF
V: TRBV9
size: NA
D: NA
J: TRBJ2-3

DNA: TGTGCCAGCAGGCTTGGGCCGAGTCAGCCCCAGCATTTT
CDR3: CASRLGPSQPQHF
V: TRBV12-3/TRBV12-4
size: many
D: NA
J: TRBJ1-5

DNA: TGTGCCAGCTCACCACGGGAAACAGGGGGAGTCGGCTACACCTTC
CDR3: CASSPRETGGVGYTF
V: TRBV18
size: many
D: TRBD1
J: TRBJ1-2

DNA: TGTGCCAGCAGCGTCGCCGGGACTACCGTCGGAAAGACCCAGTACTTC
CDR3: CASSVAGTTVGKTQYF
V: TRBV7-2
size: many
D: TRBD2
J: TRBJ2-5

DNA: TGCGCCAGCAGCTTGTATCAGGGGGCTAGAAATGAGCAGTACTTC
CDR3: CASSLYQGARNEQYF
V: TRBV5-1
size: NA
D: TRBD1
J: TRBJ2-7

DNA: TGTGCCAGCACCTTCCAGGGGATGAACACTGAAGCTTTCTTT
CDR3: CASTFQGMNTEAFF
V: TRBV7-8
size: many
D: NA
J: TRBJ1-1

DNA: TGCAGCGTTACGCTCACAGATACGCAGTATTTT
CDR3: CSVTLTDTQYF
V: TRBV29-1
size: few
D: NA
J: TRBJ2-3

DNA: TGTGCCTGGACCCCTGGGGGGGCTGGCTACACCTTC
CDR3: CAWTPGGAGYTF
V: TRBV30
size: NA
D: NA
J: TRBJ1-2

DNA: TGCAGTGCTAGGTATGTCCGGAGCTCCTACAATGAGCAGTTCTTC
CDR3: CSARYVRSSYNEQFF
V: TRBV20-1
size: many
D: NA
J: TRBJ2-1

DNA: TGTGCCAGCAGCGTAAGCGGGAATCTCTACGAGCAGTACTTC
CDR3: CASSVSGNLYEQYF
V: TRBV9
size: NA
D: TRBD2
J: TRBJ2-7

DNA: TGTGCCATCAGAACAGGGAATTCGAACACCGGGGAGCTGTTTTTT
CDR3: CAIRTGNSNTGELFF
V: TRBV10-3
size: NA
D: NA
J: TRBJ2-2

DNA: TGCAGTGCTAGAGATTCAGGGACTGGGGCCAACGCCCTGACTTTC
CDR3: CSARDSGTGANALTF
V: TRBV20-1
size: NA
D: NA
J: TRBJ2-6

DNA: TGTGCCAGCAGTTTTTTATCTTCCGGGTACACCTTC
CDR3: CASSFLSSGYTF
V: TRBV28
size: few
D: NA
J: TRBJ1-2

DNA: TGTGCCAGCAGCCAAGGATGGGGGGATGAGCAGTACTTC
CDR3: CASSQGWGDEQYF
V: TRBV3-1
size: NA
D: NA
J: TRBJ2-7

DNA: TGCAGTGCTAGAGATGAACTAGCGGGAAGCACAGATACGCAGTATTTT
CDR3: CSARDELAGSTDTQYF
V: TRBV20-1
size: many
D: TRBD2
J: TRBJ2-3

DNA: TGCAGCGTTGAAGGGGCGGCCGGAGAAAAACTGTTTTTT
CDR3: CSVEGAAGEKLFF
V: TRBV29-1
size: NA
D: NA
J: TRBJ1-4

DNA: TGCAGCGTTGAACAGACCTACGAGCAGTACTTC
CDR3: CSVEQTYEQYF
V: TRBV29-1
size: NA
D: NA
J: TRBJ2-7

DNA: TGTGCCAGCAGTTTGGGTTTGGGATGGGGCAATCAGCCCCAGCATTTT
CDR3: CASSLGLGWGNQPQHF
V: TRBV12-3/TRBV12-4
size: NA
D: NA
J: TRBJ1-5

DNA: TGTGCCAGCAGCTTAGCGTTAGCGGGGGGGACAGATACGCAGTATTTT
CDR3: CASSLALAGGTDTQYF
V: TRBV7-2
size: many
D: TRBD2
J: TRBJ2-3

DNA: TGCAGTGCTAGGGTGTTGGCCGAAGAGACCCAGTACTTC
CDR3: CSARVLAEETQYF
V: TRBV20-1
size: many
D: NA
J: TRBJ2-5

DNA: TGTGCCAGCAGCTCCCGGGGGAACTCCATTGATAATTCACCCCTCCACTTT
CDR3: CASSSRGNSIDNSPLHF
V: TRBV5-5
size: once
D: NA
J: TRBJ1-6

DNA: TGTGCCAGCAGCTGGACTAGCGGGGGGGCGGACAATGAGCAGTTCTTC
CDR3: CASSWTSGGADNEQFF
V: TRBV11-3
size: NA
D: TRBD2
J: TRBJ2-1

DNA: TGTGCCAGCAGTCTCCGGGACAGGGCCGGCTACACCTTC
CDR3: CASSLRDRAGYTF
V: TRBV12-3/TRBV12-4
size: NA
D: TRBD1
J: TRBJ1-2

DNA: TGTGCCAGCAGTTACCGGGTCCCCGGAAACTACGAGCAGTACTTC
CDR3: CASSYRVPGNYEQYF
V: TRBV6-2/TRBV6-3
size: few
D: NA
J: TRBJ2-7

DNA: TGTGCCAGCAGTTTATTCCAAGAGGCCCAGTACTTC
CDR3: CASSLFQEAQYF
V: TRBV28
size: few
D: NA
J: TRBJ2-5

DNA: TGTGCCAGCAGCCAAGGGTTGGCCGGGCGGAAATCTGATACGCAGTATTTT
CDR3: CASSQGLAGRKSDTQYF
V: TRBV4-2
size: many
D: NA
J: TRBJ2-3

DNA: TGTGCCACCAGTGATCGTAGGGCTAGCGGGGGAAATGAGCAGTTCTTC
CDR3: CATSDRRASGGNEQFF
V: TRBV24-1
size: once
D: TRBD2
J: TRBJ2-1

DNA: TGTGCCAGCAGTGAATATCAATTTGGGGCCAAAAACATTCAGTACTTC
CDR3: CASSEYQFGAKNIQYF
V: TRBV25-1
size: NA
D: NA
J: TRBJ2-4

DNA: TGTGCCAGCAGCCCACCGGGACAGGGGACTGGCTACACCTTC
CDR3: CASSPPGQGTGYTF
V: TRBV6-6
size: NA
D: TRBD1
J: TRBJ1-2

DNA: TGTGCCTGGAGCGGGGCCCCGGGTCTTCGAGGCTACACCTTC
CDR3: CAWSGAPGLRGYTF
V: TRBV30
size: NA
D: NA
J: TRBJ1-2